This TCR beta chain originates from a study of blood T cell repertoires in COVID-19. Study-wide context: The United States, Italy and Spain provided the acute and convalescent COVID-19 samples. T cells, B-cell-depleted T cells, or PBMCs supplied cDNA or gDNA.

Assay: immunoSEQ multiplex PCR; the TCRdb copy retains only in-frame clones and omits some. The table includes some 94,000 clones, less than 90% detected once. Sequenced input: peripheral blood. This receptor was taken from a man in his 70s with active or convalescent COVID-19.

CDR3 in DNA: TGTGCCACCATATCTCGTGGGGGGAGCACAGATACGCAGTATTTT. Translation: CATISRGGSTDTQYF. The genes are TRBV27 and TRBJ2-3, with D maybe TRBD2 (6 bases). Germline-derived CDR1 and CDR2 are MNHEY and SMNVEV (reference sequence). The CDR3 is 15 residues long. Trimming pared 10 bases from V and 0 bases from J, leaving 17 bases between.